This T cell receptor (beta chain) was recovered during a study of control samples from healthy donors and cancer patients. Here immunoSEQ multiplex PCR was the method, and the copy in TCRdb shows in-frame clones only, minus some. The sample has 130,000 or so clones; more than 80% are singletons. The CDR3 is 14 residues long. Looked up from germline, CDR1 is LNHDA and CDR2 is SQIVND (reference sequence). V was trimmed by 1 base and J by 5 bases, leaving 9 bases between them. The TCR originated in a man aged 50-59 years in good health. The chain combines TRBV19 with TRBJ1-5; D uncertain. The sequenced material came from blood. CDR3 loop: CASSIGRTDQPQHF. CDR3 in DNA: TGTGCCAGTAGTATAGGGAGGACGGATCAGCCCCAGCATTTT.